This T cell receptor beta chain is from a study of regulatory T cells in long-lasting Graves disease. V lost 5 bases and J lost 4, with 20 bases in between. Germline V CDR1 and CDR2: SGHAT, FQNNGV. This CDR3 contains 16 residues. This clonotype was observed many times. As yet, its antigen is unknown. Study results and caveats: Favored usage of TRBV28, TRBJ1-2 and TRBJ2-5 was recorded in persistent disease.

This sample's time point: persistent/refractory GD, antithyroid drugs over 5 years with positive TRAb. After RNA was extracted from PBMCs, the TCR library was made from it. Arm-PCR of CDR3 regions and iRepertoire HTBI primers were the basis on which TCR beta libraries were built. TCRdb re-derived calls from the multiplex PCR reads in MiXCR, one entry per CDR3 protein. The sample lists about 430,000 distinct CDR3 sequences, over 20% seen once, with 13% to 15% in the top ten. This receptor was taken from a female donor with Graves disease. V and J are TRBV11-2 and TRBJ2-5; the D gene is possibly TRBD1 (6 bases). The material was peripheral blood mononuclear cells (PBMCs), obtained when the disease was refractory, from a patient treated with antithyroid drugs. The CDR3 region is CASSPAAQGLGETQYF. The CDR3 DNA is TGTGCCAGCAGCCCTGCCGCGCAGGGGTTGGGAGAGACCCAGTACTTC.